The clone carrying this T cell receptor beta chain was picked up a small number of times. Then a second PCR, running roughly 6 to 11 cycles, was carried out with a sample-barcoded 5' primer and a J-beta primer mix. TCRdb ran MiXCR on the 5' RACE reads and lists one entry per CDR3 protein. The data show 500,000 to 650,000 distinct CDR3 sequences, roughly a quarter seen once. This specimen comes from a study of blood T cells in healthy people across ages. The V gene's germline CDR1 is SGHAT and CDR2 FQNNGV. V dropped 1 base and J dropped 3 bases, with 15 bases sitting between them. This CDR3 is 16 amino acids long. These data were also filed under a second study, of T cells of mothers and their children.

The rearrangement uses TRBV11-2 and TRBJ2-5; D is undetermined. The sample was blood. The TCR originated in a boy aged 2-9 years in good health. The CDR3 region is CASSLVFKSSEETQYF. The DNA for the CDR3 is TGTGCCAGCAGCTTAGTGTTTAAGTCGTCGGAAGAGACCCAGTACTTC.